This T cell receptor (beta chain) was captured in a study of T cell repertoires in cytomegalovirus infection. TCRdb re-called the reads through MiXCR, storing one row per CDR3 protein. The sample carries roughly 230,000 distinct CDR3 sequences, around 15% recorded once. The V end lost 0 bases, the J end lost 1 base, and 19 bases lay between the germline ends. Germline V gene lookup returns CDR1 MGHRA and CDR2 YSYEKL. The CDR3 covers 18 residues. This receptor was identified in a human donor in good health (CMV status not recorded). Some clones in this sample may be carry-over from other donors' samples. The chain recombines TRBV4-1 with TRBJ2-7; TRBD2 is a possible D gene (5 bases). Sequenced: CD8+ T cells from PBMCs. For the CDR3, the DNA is TGCGCCAGCAGCCAAGATGCAGCCTGCGAGGGTTCTTCCTACGAGCAGTACTTC. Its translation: CASSQDAACEGSSYEQYF.